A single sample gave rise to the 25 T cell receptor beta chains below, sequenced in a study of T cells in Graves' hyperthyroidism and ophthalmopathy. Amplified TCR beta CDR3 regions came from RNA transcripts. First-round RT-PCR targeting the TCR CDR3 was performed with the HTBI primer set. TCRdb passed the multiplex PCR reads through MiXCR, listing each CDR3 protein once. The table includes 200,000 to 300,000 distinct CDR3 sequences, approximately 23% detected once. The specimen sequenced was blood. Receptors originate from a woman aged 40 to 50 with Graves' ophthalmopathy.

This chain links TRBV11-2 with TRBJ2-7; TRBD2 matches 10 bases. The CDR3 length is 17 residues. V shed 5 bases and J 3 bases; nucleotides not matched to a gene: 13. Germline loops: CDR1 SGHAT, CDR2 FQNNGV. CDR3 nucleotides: TGTGCCAGCAGCCCAATAATAACTAGCGGGAACGACTACGAGCAGTACTTC. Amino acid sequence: CASSPIITSGNDYEQYF. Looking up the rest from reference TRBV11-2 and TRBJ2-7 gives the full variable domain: EAGVAQSPRYKIIEKRQSVAFWCNPISGHATLYWYQQILGQGPKLLIQFQNNGVVDDSQLPKDRFSAERLKGVDSTLKIQPAKLEDSAVYLCASSPIITSGNDYEQYFGPGTRLTVT.

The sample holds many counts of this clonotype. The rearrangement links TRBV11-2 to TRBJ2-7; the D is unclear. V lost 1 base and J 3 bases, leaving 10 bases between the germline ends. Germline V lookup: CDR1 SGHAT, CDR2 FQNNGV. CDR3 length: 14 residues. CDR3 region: CASSLGGVYYEQYF. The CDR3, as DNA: TGTGCCAGCAGCTTAGGGGGTGTGTACTACGAGCAGTACTTC.

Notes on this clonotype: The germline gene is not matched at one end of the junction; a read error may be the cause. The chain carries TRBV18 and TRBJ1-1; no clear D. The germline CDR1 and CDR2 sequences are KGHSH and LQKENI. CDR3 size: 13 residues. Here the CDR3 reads CASSPVPTREVFF. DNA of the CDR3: TGTGCCAGCTCACCCGTCCCGACCCGTGAAGTTTTCTTT.

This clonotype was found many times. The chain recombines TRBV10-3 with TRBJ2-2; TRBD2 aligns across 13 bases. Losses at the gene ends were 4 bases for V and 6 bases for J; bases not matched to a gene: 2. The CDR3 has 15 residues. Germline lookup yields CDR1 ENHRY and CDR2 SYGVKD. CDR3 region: CAISVGLAGSGELFF. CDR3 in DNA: TGTGCCATCAGTGTGGGACTAGCGGGATCCGGGGAGCTGTTTTTT.

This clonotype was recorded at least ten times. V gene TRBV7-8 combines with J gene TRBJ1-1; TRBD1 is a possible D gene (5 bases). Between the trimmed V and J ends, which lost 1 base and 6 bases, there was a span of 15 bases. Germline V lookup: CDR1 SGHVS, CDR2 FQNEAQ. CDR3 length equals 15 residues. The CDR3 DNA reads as TGTGCCAGCAGCTTAGAGGTGACAGCCGACCCTGAAGCTTTCTTT. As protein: CASSLEVTADPEAFF.

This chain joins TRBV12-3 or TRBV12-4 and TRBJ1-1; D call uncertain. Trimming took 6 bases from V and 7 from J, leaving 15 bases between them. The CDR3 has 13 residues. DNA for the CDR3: TGTGCCAGCAGCCTAGGTGGGCACCTTGAAGCTTTCTTT. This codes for CASSLGGHLEAFF.

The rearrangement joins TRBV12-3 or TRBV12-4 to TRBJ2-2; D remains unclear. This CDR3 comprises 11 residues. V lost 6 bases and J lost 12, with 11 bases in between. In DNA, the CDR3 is TGTGCCAGCAGCCTGCGGCAGCAGCTGTTTTTT. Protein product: CASSLRQQLFF.

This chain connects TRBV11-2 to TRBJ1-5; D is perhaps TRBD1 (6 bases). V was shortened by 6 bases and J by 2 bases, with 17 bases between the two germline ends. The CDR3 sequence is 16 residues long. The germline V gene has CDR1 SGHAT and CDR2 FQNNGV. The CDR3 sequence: CASRTYREGGNQPQHF. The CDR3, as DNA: TGTGCCAGCAGGACCTACAGGGAAGGGGGCAATCAGCCCCAGCATTTT.

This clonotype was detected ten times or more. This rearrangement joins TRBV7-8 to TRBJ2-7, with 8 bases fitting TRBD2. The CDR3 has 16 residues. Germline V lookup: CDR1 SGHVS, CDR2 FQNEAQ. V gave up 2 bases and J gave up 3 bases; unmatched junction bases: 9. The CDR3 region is CASSLSPASGHYEQYF. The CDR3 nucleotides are TGTGCCAGCAGCTTATCCCCAGCTAGCGGGCACTACGAGCAGTACTTC.

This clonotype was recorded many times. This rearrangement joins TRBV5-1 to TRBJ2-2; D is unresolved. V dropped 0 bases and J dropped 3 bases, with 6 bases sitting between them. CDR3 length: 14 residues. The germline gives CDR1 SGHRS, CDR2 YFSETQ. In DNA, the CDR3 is TGCGCCAGCAGCTTGGAGGATTACACCGGGGAGCTGTTTTTT. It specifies CASSLEDYTGELFF.

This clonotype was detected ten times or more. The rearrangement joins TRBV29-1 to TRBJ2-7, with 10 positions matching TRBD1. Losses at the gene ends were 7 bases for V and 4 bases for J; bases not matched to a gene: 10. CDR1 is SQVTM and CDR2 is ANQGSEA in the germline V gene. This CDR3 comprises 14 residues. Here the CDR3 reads CSATGDRGLYEQYF. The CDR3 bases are TGCAGCGCCACCGGGGACAGGGGACTTTACGAGCAGTACTTC.

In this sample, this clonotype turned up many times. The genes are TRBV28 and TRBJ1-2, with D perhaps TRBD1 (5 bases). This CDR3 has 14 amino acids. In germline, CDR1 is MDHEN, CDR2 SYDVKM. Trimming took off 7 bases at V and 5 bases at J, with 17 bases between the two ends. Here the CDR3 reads CASTPTGGVYGYTF. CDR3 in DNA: TGTGCCAGCACCCCGACGGGGGGAGTGTATGGCTACACCTTC.

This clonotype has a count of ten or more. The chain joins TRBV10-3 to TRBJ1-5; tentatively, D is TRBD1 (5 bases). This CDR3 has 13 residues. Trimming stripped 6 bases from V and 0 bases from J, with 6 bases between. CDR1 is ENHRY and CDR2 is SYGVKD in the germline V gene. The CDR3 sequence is CAIRDNSNQPQHF. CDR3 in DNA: TGTGCCATCAGGGACAATAGCAATCAGCCCCAGCATTTT.

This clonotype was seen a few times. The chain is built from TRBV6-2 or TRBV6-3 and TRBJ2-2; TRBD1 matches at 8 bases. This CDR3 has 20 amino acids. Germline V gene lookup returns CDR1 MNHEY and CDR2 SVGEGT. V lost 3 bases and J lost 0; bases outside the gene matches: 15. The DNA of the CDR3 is TGTGCCAGCAGTTATTTCTTCCCCGGGACAGGTTTTTCGAACACCGGGGAGCTGTTTTTT. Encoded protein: CASSYFFPGTGFSNTGELFF.

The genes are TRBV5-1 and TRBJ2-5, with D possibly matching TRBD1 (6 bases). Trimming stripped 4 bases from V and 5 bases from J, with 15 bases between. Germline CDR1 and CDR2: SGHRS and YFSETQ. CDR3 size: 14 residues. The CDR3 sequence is CASSLQGDVETQYF. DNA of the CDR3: TGCGCCAGCAGCCTACAGGGAGATGTTGAGACCCAGTACTTC.

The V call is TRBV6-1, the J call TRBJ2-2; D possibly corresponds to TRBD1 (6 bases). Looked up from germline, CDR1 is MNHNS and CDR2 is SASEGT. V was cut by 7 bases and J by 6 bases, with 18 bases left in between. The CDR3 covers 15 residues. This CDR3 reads CASKGQSKVPGELFF. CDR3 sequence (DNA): TGTGCCAGCAAAGGACAGTCAAAGGTCCCCGGGGAGCTGTTTTTT.

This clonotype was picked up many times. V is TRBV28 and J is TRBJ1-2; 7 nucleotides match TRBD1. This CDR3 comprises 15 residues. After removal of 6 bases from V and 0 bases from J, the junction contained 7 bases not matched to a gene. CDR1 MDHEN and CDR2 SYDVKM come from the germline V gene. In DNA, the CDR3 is TGTGCCAGCAGGGCGATGGGACAGACTAACTATGGCTACACCTTC. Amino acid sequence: CASRAMGQTNYGYTF.

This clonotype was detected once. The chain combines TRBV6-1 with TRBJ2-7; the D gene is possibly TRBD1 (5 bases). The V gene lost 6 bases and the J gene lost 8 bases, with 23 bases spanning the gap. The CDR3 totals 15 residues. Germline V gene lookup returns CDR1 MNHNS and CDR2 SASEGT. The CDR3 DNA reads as TGTGCCAGCAGCCCATTTCGGCAGGGTAAGAAACAGCAGTACTTC. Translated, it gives CASSPFRQGKKQQYF.

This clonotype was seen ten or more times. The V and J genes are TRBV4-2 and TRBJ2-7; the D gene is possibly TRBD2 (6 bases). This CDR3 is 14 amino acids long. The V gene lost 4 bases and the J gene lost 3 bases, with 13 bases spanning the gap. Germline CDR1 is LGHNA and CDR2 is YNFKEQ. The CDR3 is CASSLRDFGYEQYF. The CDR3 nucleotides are TGTGCCAGCAGCCTGCGGGACTTCGGCTACGAGCAGTACTTC.

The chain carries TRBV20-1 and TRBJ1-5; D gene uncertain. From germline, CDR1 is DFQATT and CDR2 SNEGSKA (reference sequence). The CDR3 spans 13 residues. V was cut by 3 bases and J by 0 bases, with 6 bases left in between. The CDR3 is CSARAYSNQPQHF. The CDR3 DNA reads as TGCAGTGCTAGGGCCTATAGCAATCAGCCCCAGCATTTT.

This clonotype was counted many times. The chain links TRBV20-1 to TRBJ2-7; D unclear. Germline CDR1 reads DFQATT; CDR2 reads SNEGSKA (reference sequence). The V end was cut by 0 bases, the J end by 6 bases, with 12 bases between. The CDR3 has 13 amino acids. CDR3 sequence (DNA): TGCAGTGCTAGAGAAGGCGGATTGGGCGAGCAGTACTTC. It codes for CSAREGGLGEQYF.

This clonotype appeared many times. For the CDR3, the DNA is TGCGGGGCTGTCGGTGGAAACACCATATATTTT. It codes for CGAVGGNTIYF. The rearrangement links TRBV20-1 to TRBJ1-3; possible D gene TRBD1, 5 bases. The V gene's germline CDR1 is DFQATT and CDR2 SNEGSKA (reference sequence). The CDR3 length is 11 residues.

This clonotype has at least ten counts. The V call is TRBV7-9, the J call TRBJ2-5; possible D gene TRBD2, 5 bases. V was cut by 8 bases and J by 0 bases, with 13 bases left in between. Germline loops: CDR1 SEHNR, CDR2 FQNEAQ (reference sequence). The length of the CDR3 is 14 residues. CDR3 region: CASPSPRDQETQYF. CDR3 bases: TGTGCCAGCCCCTCCCCGCGGGACCAAGAGACCCAGTACTTC. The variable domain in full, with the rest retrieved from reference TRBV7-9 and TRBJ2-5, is DTGVSQNPRHKITKRGQNVTFRCDPISEHNRLYWYRQTLGQGPEFLTYFQNEAQLEKSRLLSDRFSAERPKGSFSTLEIQRTEQGDSAMYLCASPSPRDQETQYFGPGTRLLVL.

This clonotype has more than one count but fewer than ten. CDR3 residues: CASSLRAGGPGEQYF. CDR3 nucleotide sequence: TGTGCCAGCAGCTTACGAGCGGGAGGGCCTGGCGAGCAGTACTTC. This sequence joins TRBV7-8 and TRBJ2-7; the match to TRBD2 covers 10 bases. Germline trimming cut 2 bases from V and 6 bases from J; bases unmatched to any gene: 7. The CDR3 covers 15 residues. Germline-derived CDR1 and CDR2 are SGHVS and FQNEAQ.

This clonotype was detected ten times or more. The CDR3 coding sequence is TGTGCCAGCTCACCGGACAGCTTCTATGGCTACACCTTC. Translating gives CASSPDSFYGYTF. V usage is TRBV18 and J usage is TRBJ1-2; the D gene is possibly TRBD1 (6 bases). CDR1 is KGHSH, CDR2 LQKENI, per germline. V was trimmed by 3 bases and J by 4 bases, leaving 9 bases between them. The CDR3 spans 13 residues. Drawing the rest from reference TRBV18 and TRBJ1-2, the complete variable domain is NAGVMQNPRHLVRRRGQEARLRCSPMKGHSHVYWYRQLPEEGLKFMVYLQKENIIDESGMPKERFSAEFPKEGPSILRIQQVVRGDSAAYFCASSPDSFYGYTFGSGTRLTVV.